The 29 T cell receptor beta chains listed next were all sequenced from one sample in a study of spatial heterogeneity in lung cancer. Which antigens these TCRs recognize remains unknown. TCRdb recomputed calls from the 5' RACE reads with MiXCR, one row per CDR3 protein. The sample holds about 11,000 distinct CDR3 sequences; about 5.5% are singletons and the top ten take under 15%. Study results and caveats: Tumors with more nonsynonymous mutations had more expanded intratumoral alpha and beta TCRs.

Time point noted: sample taken at primary tumor resection. Sample: lung tumor tissue, taken at surgery. The receptors stem from a male donor with early-stage non-small cell lung cancer.

By share of the sample, this clonotype is medium-sized. This beta chain is an off-target read within a library intended for alpha chains, so its frequency means little. This chain connects TRBV19 to TRBJ1-5, with D perhaps matching TRBD1 (5 bases). The length of the CDR3 is 15 residues. CDR1 and CDR2 (germline): LNHDA, SQIVND (reference sequence). V shed 10 bases and J shed 1 base, with 17 bases lying between them. In nucleotides, the CDR3 is TGTGCCACCACGTGGGGGAAACAAAGCAATCAGCCCCAGCATTTT. Translation: CATTWGKQSNQPQHF.

This clonotype came up many times. This beta chain is an off-target read within a library intended for alpha chains, so its frequency means little. V usage is TRBV2 and J usage is TRBJ2-7; possibly TRBD2 for D (6 bases). In germline, CDR1 is SNHLY, CDR2 FYNNEI. This CDR3 has 14 residues. The germline V and J ends were trimmed by 8 bases and 4 bases, with 18 bases remaining between them. Here the CDR3 DNA reads TGTGCCAGCTCGTTGCGGGACTCGATGTACGAGCAGTACTTC. The encoded protein is CASSLRDSMYEQYF. Filled out from reference TRBV2 and TRBJ2-7, the complete variable domain reads EPEVTQTPSHQVTQMGQEVILRCVPISNHLYFYWYRQILGQKVEFLVSFYNNEISEKSEIFDDQFSVERPDGSNFTLKIRSTKLEDSAMYFCASSLRDSMYEQYFGPGTRLTVT.

In this sample, this clonotype turned up many times. The size of this beta chain means little, since it is a stray read in a library made for alpha chains. The chain is built from TRBV28 and TRBJ1-5; D remains ambiguous. Germline V gene sequence: CDR1 MDHEN, CDR2 SYDVKM. Trimming removed 6 bases at V and 2 bases at J, with 11 bases between. CDR3 length: 14 amino acids. CDR3 region: CASREGNGNQPQHF. In nucleotides, the CDR3 is TGTGCCAGCAGGGAGGGAAACGGCAATCAGCCCCAGCATTTT.

This clonotype was seen at least ten times. This beta chain turned up in a library designed for alpha chains; as an off-target read, its abundance says little. The chain couples TRBV5-1 to TRBJ2-1; D may correspond to TRBD1 or TRBD2 (6 bases each). The V and J ends lost 0 bases and 4 bases respectively, with 11 bases between them. The germline V gene has CDR1 SGHRS and CDR2 YFSETQ. This CDR3 spans 15 amino acids. The CDR3 nucleotides read TGCGCCAGCAGCTTGGAGGGGGGCTCTTACAATGAGCAGTTCTTC. It codes for CASSLEGGSYNEQFF.

By share, this clonotype ranks as medium-sized. This beta chain slipped into a library made for alpha chains as a stray read, so its size is not meaningful. The V and J genes are TRBV12-3 or TRBV12-4 and TRBJ2-7, with 8 bases matching TRBD2. The CDR3 contains 13 residues. Trimming cost V 6 bases and J 4 bases; bases outside gene matches: 5. The CDR3 nucleotides read TGTGCCAGCAGATCGGGACTAGAGTACGAGCAGTACTTC. Amino acids: CASRSGLEYEQYF.

Ten or more counts support this clonotype. Little can be read into the size of this beta chain, an off-target read in a library designed for alpha chains. The chain uses TRBV18 and TRBJ2-7; D perhaps matches TRBD2 (6 bases). The CDR3 extends over 14 amino acids. V lost 3 bases, J lost 4 bases, and 13 bases lay in between. Germline V lookup: CDR1 KGHSH, CDR2 LQKENI. The DNA for the CDR3 is TGTGCCAGCTCACCCCGCGGGGATTTGTACGAGCAGTACTTC. Translation gives CASSPRGDLYEQYF.

About this clonotype: This beta chain is an unintended read in a library built for alpha chains; its size means little. The chain combines TRBV10-1 with TRBJ2-2, with D perhaps matching TRBD1 (6 bases). Germline loops: CDR1 WNHNN, CDR2 SYGVQD (reference sequence). This CDR3 contains 12 residues. The germline V and J ends were trimmed by 10 bases and 3 bases, with 9 bases remaining between them. The CDR3: CATSGDTGELFF. CDR3 sequence (DNA): TGCGCCACATCAGGGGACACCGGGGAGCTGTTTTTT.

This clonotype was detected ten times or more. For a library built for alpha chains, this beta chain is a stray read; little rests on its size. The chain is built from TRBV5-1 and TRBJ2-2; D call uncertain. Trimming stripped 3 bases from V and 6 bases from J, with 12 bases between. From germline, CDR1 is SGHRS and CDR2 YFSETQ. The CDR3 is 14 residues long. In DNA form, the CDR3 reads TGCGCCAGCAGCTCGGGTGGCCCGGCCGGGGAGCTGTTTTTT. This codes for CASSSGGPAGELFF.

This clonotype is medium-sized within its sample. With the library built for alpha chains, this beta chain is off target and its frequency is not meaningful. The chain recombines TRBV6-6 with TRBJ1-2, with TRBD1 matching 7 bases. CDR3 length: 14 residues. The V and J ends lost 5 bases and 4 bases, in that order; junction bases with no gene match: 7. Germline V CDR1 and CDR2: MNHNY, SVGAGI (reference sequence). The CDR3 sequence is CASSATGTAYGYTF. In DNA form, the CDR3 reads TGTGCCAGCAGTGCCACTGGGACAGCCTATGGCTACACCTTC.

This clonotype is deemed medium-sized. Little can be read into the size of this beta chain, an off-target read in a library designed for alpha chains. This rearrangement joins TRBV28 to TRBJ2-1; D possibly uses TRBD1 or TRBD2 (6 bases each). The germline V gene has CDR1 MDHEN and CDR2 SYDVKM. V was clipped by 5 bases and J by 7 bases, with 21 bases between them. The CDR3 spans 16 residues. CDR3: CASSLSGTPRGNEQFF. As DNA, the CDR3 is TGTGCCAGCAGTCTCTCCGGGACACCTCGGGGGAATGAGCAGTTCTTC.

This clonotype is medium-sized within its sample. A library prepared for alpha chains yielded this beta chain as an off-target read; its size is of little meaning. This chain connects TRBV10-3 to TRBJ2-3; D may be TRBD2 (5 bases). The CDR3 spans 15 residues. V shed 0 bases and J shed 2 bases, with 9 bases lying between them. Germline V lookup: CDR1 ENHRY, CDR2 SYGVKD. The CDR3: CAISESSGYTDTQYF. The CDR3 DNA sequence: TGTGCCATCAGTGAGTCAAGCGGCTACACAGATACGCAGTATTTT.

This clonotype was observed at least ten times. Because this beta chain is a stray read in a library intended to capture alpha chains, its abundance should not be given much weight. The J gene is TRBJ2-1, the V gene TRBV29-1, with a possible D match to TRBD1 (6 bases). The CDR3 is made up of 19 amino acids. Germline-derived CDR1 and CDR2 are SQVTM and ANQGSEA. The V end was cut by 4 bases, the J end by 1 base, with 26 bases between. The CDR3 DNA sequence: TGCAGCGTTGTGGGCCTTGTTCGAGGGGGATCCGGGTCCTACAATGAGCAGTTCTTC. It is translated as CSVVGLVRGGSGSYNEQFF.

In its sample, this clonotype was seen many times. In a library made to pick up alpha chains, this beta chain is a stray read with a size that means little. The chain links TRBV7-9 to TRBJ2-3, with D possibly being TRBD1 (6 bases). Germline V gene lookup returns CDR1 SEHNR and CDR2 FQNEAQ (reference sequence). The CDR3 totals 14 residues. The V end was cut by 1 base, the J end by 8 bases, with 13 bases between. Here the CDR3 DNA reads TGTGCCAGCAGCTTAGGTCCCCCAGGGGTTACGCAGTATTTT. Its translation: CASSLGPPGVTQYF.

This clonotype has ten or more counts. Since the library was made to target alpha chains, this beta chain is a stray read and its abundance is not meaningful. The V and J genes are TRBV19 and TRBJ2-7, with D unclear. Trimming left V 5 bases short and J 2 bases short, with 13 bases between. Germline V gives CDR1 LNHDA, CDR2 SQIVND (reference sequence). The CDR3 loop spans 14 amino acids. The CDR3: CASSDGPKPYEQYF. The CDR3 DNA is TGTGCCAGTAGTGACGGCCCAAAACCCTACGAGCAGTACTTC.

This clonotype showed up many times. The library was designed around alpha chains, so this beta chain is a stray read whose abundance carries little weight. V and J are TRBV9 and TRBJ2-5; D gene uncertain. Germline CDR1 reads SGDLS; CDR2 reads YYNGEE. V was clipped by 0 bases and J by 4 bases, with 10 bases between them. The CDR3 is made up of 14 amino acids. CDR3 DNA sequence: TGTGCCAGCAGCGTAGCTAGTGGGGTAGAGACCCAGTACTTC. This sequence encodes CASSVASGVETQYF.

This clonotype was seen just once. This beta chain slipped into a library made for alpha chains as a stray read, so its size is not meaningful. V is TRBV5-4 and J is TRBJ1-1, with D tentatively TRBD1 (5 bases). Trimming cost V 6 bases and J 1 base, with 13 bases left between them. Germline V CDR1 and CDR2: SGHNT, YYREEE (reference sequence). The CDR3 has 14 residues. CDR3 coding DNA: TGTGCCAGCAACTCGGGACCGGAGAACACTGAAGCTTTCTTT. This codes for CASNSGPENTEAFF. The entire variable domain, with the rest obtained from reference TRBV5-4 and TRBJ1-1, is as follows: ETGVTQSPTHLIKTRGQQVTLRCSSQSGHNTVSWYQQALGQGPQFIFQYYREEENGRGNFPPRFSGLQFPNYSSELNVNALELDDSALYLCASNSGPENTEAFFGQGTRLTVV.

This clonotype appeared many times. This beta chain is an off-target read within a library intended for alpha chains, so its frequency means little. The V call is TRBV6-6, the J call TRBJ1-5; no firm D call. CDR1 and CDR2 (germline): MNHNY, SVGAGI (reference sequence). The CDR3 spans 16 residues. Trimming stripped 2 bases from V and 2 bases from J, with 13 bases between. CDR3 in DNA: TGTGCCAGCAGTTACGCAGGCTCGCTCGGCAATCAGCCCCAGCATTTT. Its protein product is CASSYAGSLGNQPQHF.

This clonotype has ten or more counts. The library was built for alpha chains, so this beta chain is an off-target read and its size means little. This chain joins TRBV13 and TRBJ2-7, with D perhaps assigned TRBD1 or TRBD2 (5 bases each). Per the germline V gene, CDR1 is PRHDT and CDR2 is FYEKMQ (reference sequence). V lost 5 bases and J lost 1, with 18 bases in between. The CDR3 loop spans 16 amino acids. The CDR3 coding sequence is TGTGCCAGCAGCCGGAGGTCACAGGCGTCATCCTACGAGCAGTACTTC. Its translation is CASSRRSQASSYEQYF.

There are a few counts of this clonotype. This beta chain was picked up by a library intended for alpha chains and is off target, so its count carries little meaning. The rearrangement joins TRBV6-6 to TRBJ1-1; D gene uncertain. Germline V CDR1 and CDR2: MNHNY, SVGAGI (reference sequence). The V end was cut by 4 bases, the J end by 4 bases, with 10 bases between. CDR3 length: 13 residues. The CDR3 DNA sequence: TGTGCCAGCAGTTCCGGACGTTTCACTGAAGCTTTCTTT. It encodes CASSSGRFTEAFF.

This clonotype was seen ten or more times. This beta chain came through as a stray read in a library set up for alpha chains, and its size says little. This sequence joins TRBV20-1 and TRBJ2-5, with 7 bases matching TRBD2. The V gene's germline CDR1 is DFQATT and CDR2 SNEGSKA (reference sequence). J gave up 7 bases and V 8 bases, and 10 bases lay outside the gene matches. CDR3 length: 12 amino acids. CDR3 bases: TGCAGTACGCCGTCGGGGGGTGGGACCCAGTACTTC. Its protein product is CSTPSGGGTQYF.

This clonotype was observed at least ten times. This beta chain is an off-target read within a library intended for alpha chains, so its frequency means little. The CDR3 is CASRDRGGGNTIYF. CDR3 nucleotides: TGTGCCAGCAGAGACAGGGGTGGTGGAAACACCATATATTTT. The gene calls are TRBV6-5 and TRBJ1-3; 8 nucleotides align to TRBD1. The CDR3 length is 14 residues. Germline loops: CDR1 MNHEY, CDR2 SVGAGI. The J segment lost 3 bases and the V segment lost 6 bases, leaving 4 bases of the junction unmatched.

This clonotype was seen many times. This beta chain is a stray read from a library made for alpha chains; its abundance is not meaningful. The chain has TRBV24-1 and TRBJ2-3; tentatively, D is TRBD1 (5 bases). CDR1 and CDR2 from the germline V gene are KGHDR and SFDVKD. The CDR3 extends over 15 amino acids. Trimming cost V 4 bases and J 0 bases, with 10 bases left between them. CDR3 loop: CATSDPTASTDTQYF. The DNA for the CDR3 is TGTGCCACCAGTGACCCGACAGCCAGCACAGATACGCAGTATTTT.

This clonotype was recorded at least ten times. In a library made to pick up alpha chains, this beta chain is a stray read with a size that means little. The chain joins TRBV6-2 or TRBV6-3 to TRBJ2-7, with D uncertain. Germline V gives CDR1 MNHEY, CDR2 SVGEGT. The CDR3 is 15 amino acids. V was trimmed by 2 bases and J by 4 bases, leaving 15 bases between them. The CDR3 nucleotides are TGTGCCAGCAGTTACGGGTCAGGATGGGGATACGAGCAGTACTTC. It yields the protein CASSYGSGWGYEQYF.

This clonotype was detected ten times or more. Since it is a stray read in a library aimed at alpha chains, this beta chain has a size that is not meaningful. The rearrangement uses TRBV28 and TRBJ1-2; 9 bases align to TRBD1. V shed 6 bases and J 5 bases; nucleotides not matched to a gene: 4. The CDR3 runs 13 residues. In germline, CDR1 is MDHEN, CDR2 SYDVKM. In nucleotides, the CDR3 is TGTGCCAGCAGAGAGACAGGGGGGTATGGCTACACCTTC. Translating it yields CASRETGGYGYTF.

This clonotype was found many times. This beta chain lies outside the target of a library built for alpha chains; its clone size means little. This chain links TRBV3-1 with TRBJ1-2, with D uncertain. The CDR3 has 11 amino acids. Germline assignment: CDR1 LGHDT and CDR2 YNNKEL (reference sequence). With 0 bases removed from V and 7 bases from J, the gap between germline ends came to 3 bases. The CDR3 sequence: CASSQDIGYTF. The CDR3 DNA reads TGTGCCAGCAGCCAAGACATTGGCTACACCTTC.

This clonotype was detected ten times or more. Since it is a stray read in a library aimed at alpha chains, this beta chain has a size that is not meaningful. The V and J genes are TRBV4-1 and TRBJ2-1; 15 nucleotides line up with TRBD2. Germline V lookup: CDR1 MGHRA, CDR2 YSYEKL. The CDR3 has 17 amino acids. The ends lost 0 bases at V and 7 bases at J; junction bases unmatched: 4. The CDR3 nucleotides are TGCGCCAGCAGCCAAGAACCCGGACTAGCGGGAGGGAATGAGCAGTTCTTC. Translating it yields CASSQEPGLAGGNEQFF.

About this clonotype: Likely a read error: the CDR3 ends without its conserved phenylalanine or tryptophan. The library was prepared for alpha chains; this beta chain is a stray read, so its frequency means little. The J gene is TRBJ1-3, the V gene TRBV7-9; D gene ambiguous. Trimming left V 2 bases short and J 4 bases short, with 3 bases between. CDR1 is SEHNR and CDR2 is FQNEAQ in the germline V gene (reference sequence). The CDR3 loop spans 12 amino acids. For the CDR3, the DNA is TGTGCCAGCAGCTTACGGGGAAACACCATATATCTT. It is translated as CASSLRGNTIYL.

This clonotype was detected ten times or more. This beta chain slipped into a library made for alpha chains as a stray read, so its size is not meaningful. CDR3 DNA: TGTGCCAGCAGTCCTTCGACCGTTGATGGCTACACCTTC. It yields the protein CASSPSTVDGYTF. The chain links TRBV6-5 to TRBJ1-2, with D uncertain. CDR3 length: 13 amino acids. V was pared by 5 bases and J by 6 bases, with 13 bases between. In germline, CDR1 is MNHEY, CDR2 SVGAGI.

This clonotype is medium-sized. This beta chain is a stray read from a library made for alpha chains; its abundance is not meaningful. J is TRBJ1-1 and V is TRBV29-1; 7 bases are shared with TRBD1. Germline V lookup: CDR1 SQVTM, CDR2 ANQGSEA. CDR3 length: 13 amino acids. Unmatched junction bases numbered 3, after V lost 4 bases and J lost 1 base. The CDR3 DNA sequence: TGCAGCGTTGTGGACAGGACGAACACTGAAGCTTTCTTT. Translating it yields CSVVDRTNTEAFF.